Below, 5 T cell receptor beta chains from the same sample are listed, as sequenced in a study of PD-1 blockade in classical Hodgkin lymphoma. All the patients suffered relapse after autologous stem cell transplantation, and brentuximab vedotin exposure differed. Method: immunoSEQ multiplex PCR; TCRdb's copy keeps in-frame clones and lacks some. The repertoire consists of over 50,000 clones, with 81% occurring once and the leading ten covering 16%. The sample in question was peripheral blood mononuclear cells (PBMCs), obtained at baseline. These receptor sequences come from a human donor with classical Hodgkin lymphoma.

The gene calls are TRBV18 and TRBJ1-5, with D possibly being TRBD1 (6 bases). Germline CDR1 reads KGHSH; CDR2 reads LQKENI. The CDR3 is 16 amino acids. Trimming removed 4 bases at V and 0 bases at J, with 13 bases between. CDR3 sequence (DNA): TGTGCCAGCTCACTCTTACAGGGTAATAGCAATCAGCCCCAGCATTTT. This gives the protein CASSLLQGNSNQPQHF.

The chain uses TRBV19 and TRBJ1-1; the match to TRBD1 covers 9 bases. Trimming at V came to 7 bases and at J to 8 bases, leaving 14 bases not matched to a gene. Germline V gives CDR1 LNHDA, CDR2 SQIVND (reference sequence). The CDR3 has 15 amino acids. Here the CDR3 DNA reads TGTGCCAGTAAGTTGACAGGGGGGAATCCGAGGGAAGCTTTCTTT. Protein product: CASKLTGGNPREAFF.

The rearrangement uses TRBV29-1 and TRBJ2-2; 15 positions match TRBD2. There are 15 residues in the CDR3. V lost 6 bases to trimming and J lost 8 bases; unmatched junction nucleotides: 7. CDR1 is SQVTM, CDR2 ANQGSEA, per germline. The CDR3 nucleotides read TGCAGCGTCCCTGGACTAGCGGGAGGGAGGGGGGAGCTGTTTTTT. Translation: CSVPGLAGGRGELFF.

This clone has just a few counts. The chain employs TRBV7-8 and TRBJ1-1, with 10 bases matching TRBD1. The germline V gene has CDR1 SGHVS and CDR2 FQNEAQ. CDR3 length: 15 amino acids. V was clipped by 4 bases and J by 2 bases; unmatched bases: 4. CDR3 loop: CASSYRDRGNTEAFF. CDR3 coding DNA: TGTGCCAGCAGCTATAGGGACAGGGGAAACACTGAAGCTTTCTTT. Drawing the rest from reference TRBV7-8 and TRBJ1-1, the complete variable domain is GAGVSQSPRYKVAKRGQDVALRCDPISGHVSLFWYQQALGQGPEFLTYFQNEAQLDKSGLPSDRFFAERPEGSVSTLKIQRTQQEDSAVYLCASSYRDRGNTEAFFGQGTRLTVV.

The V call is TRBV7-6, the J call TRBJ1-3, with a tentative D call TRBD1 (5 bases). The V end lost 8 bases, the J end lost 0 bases, and 11 bases lay between the germline ends. The CDR3 has 14 residues. Germline V gives CDR1 SGHVS, CDR2 FNYEAQ. The CDR3 DNA reads as TGTGCCAGCGGCCGAGGGGACTCTGGAAACACCATATATTTT. It is translated as CASGRGDSGNTIYF.